These T cell receptor beta chains were read from a single sample in a study of blood T cells in healthy people across ages. TCRdb re-called the 5' RACE reads through MiXCR, storing one row per CDR3 protein. The sample holds about 1 million distinct CDR3 sequences; over 35% are singletons and the top ten take approximately 19%. What was sequenced was blood. The receptor set was obtained from a woman aged 60 to 75 in good health. The CDR3 runs from the conserved cysteine through the conserved F or W. Each record gives: J gene, V gene, clone size, CDR3 protein. Where a row states a size, it is once, few, many or the class of an expanded clone; other rows omit it.

j_call: TRBJ1-2
v_call: TRBV7-9
clone_size: -
cdr3_aa: CASSFPRQGPTRGGYTF

j_call: TRBJ2-3
v_call: TRBV7-2
clone_size: -
cdr3_aa: CASSQSLGGGTDTQYF

j_call: TRBJ1-5
v_call: TRBV2
clone_size: -
cdr3_aa: CASSDRKTGALGQPQHF

j_call: TRBJ2-3
v_call: TRBV10-3
clone_size: few
cdr3_aa: CAIGPGGTQYF

j_call: TRBJ2-3
v_call: TRBV12-3/TRBV12-4
clone_size: -
cdr3_aa: CASSLNNLQGDTQYF

j_call: TRBJ2-6
v_call: TRBV11-2
clone_size: -
cdr3_aa: CASSFYGNSGANVLTF

j_call: TRBJ2-5
v_call: TRBV29-1
clone_size: -
cdr3_aa: CSVEYGNGETQYF

j_call: TRBJ2-7
v_call: TRBV6-5
clone_size: once
cdr3_aa: CASRYQLVAYNEQYF

j_call: TRBJ2-1
v_call: TRBV20-1
clone_size: -
cdr3_aa: CSARDPGQGLLVQFF

j_call: TRBJ2-7
v_call: TRBV9
clone_size: -
cdr3_aa: CASSSGSLGYEQYF

j_call: TRBJ2-5
v_call: TRBV5-1
clone_size: -
cdr3_aa: CASSFQLLGQGKTQYF

j_call: TRBJ2-3
v_call: TRBV20-1
clone_size: -
cdr3_aa: CSARVAAGPDTQYF

j_call: TRBJ1-4
v_call: TRBV10-3
clone_size: -
cdr3_aa: CAISTEGPNEKLFF

j_call: TRBJ2-5
v_call: TRBV25-1
clone_size: -
cdr3_aa: CASSEGPKAQYF

j_call: TRBJ1-1
v_call: TRBV7-9
clone_size: -
cdr3_aa: CASSLIGGDSEAFF

j_call: TRBJ2-1
v_call: TRBV15
clone_size: few
cdr3_aa: CATSAGTSGRRNEQFF

j_call: TRBJ2-3
v_call: TRBV20-1
clone_size: -
cdr3_aa: CSARGRASGTGDTQYF

j_call: TRBJ2-7
v_call: TRBV27
clone_size: -
cdr3_aa: CASSLTGGAGGPSYEQYF

j_call: TRBJ2-7
v_call: TRBV7-9
clone_size: -
cdr3_aa: CASSRRTGTSYEQYF

j_call: TRBJ1-4
v_call: TRBV5-1
clone_size: -
cdr3_aa: CASSLGPANEKLFF